This TCR beta chain was sequenced in a study of human T cells and chemical hapten exposure. Study as a whole: The study lasted around 24 weeks, and patients were dosed weekly with diphenylcyclopropenone on the scalp throughout.

This sample's time point: pre-sensitization, week 0. The sample's treatment: therapeutic diphenylcyclopropenone sensitization with weekly scalp DPC. Staff drew blood before applying each patch test. Those who donated were patients with alopecia, 18 to 70 years of age, and suitable for DPC. In the library, unique molecular identifiers were attached to individual cDNA molecules. TCRdb redid the calling of the RACE reads with MiXCR, one entry per CDR3 protein. Of tens of thousands of distinct CDR3 sequences in the sample, about 7% were seen once. Germline V gene lookup returns CDR1 MNHNY and CDR2 SVGAGI (reference sequence). The CDR3 contains 18 residues. V was pared by 0 bases and J by 6 bases, with 20 bases between.

The source is a woman under 40 with alopecia areata. Some clones in this sample may be carry-over from other donors' samples. The chain links TRBV6-6 to TRBJ1-4; D is unclear. Sequencing used whole blood, obtained in connection with sensitization to the hapten diphenylcyclopropenone (DPC). The CDR3 sequence is CASSYSTPAWGGYEKLFF. In nucleotides, the CDR3 is TGTGCCAGCAGTTACTCCACCCCCGCTTGGGGAGGGTATGAAAAACTGTTTTTT.